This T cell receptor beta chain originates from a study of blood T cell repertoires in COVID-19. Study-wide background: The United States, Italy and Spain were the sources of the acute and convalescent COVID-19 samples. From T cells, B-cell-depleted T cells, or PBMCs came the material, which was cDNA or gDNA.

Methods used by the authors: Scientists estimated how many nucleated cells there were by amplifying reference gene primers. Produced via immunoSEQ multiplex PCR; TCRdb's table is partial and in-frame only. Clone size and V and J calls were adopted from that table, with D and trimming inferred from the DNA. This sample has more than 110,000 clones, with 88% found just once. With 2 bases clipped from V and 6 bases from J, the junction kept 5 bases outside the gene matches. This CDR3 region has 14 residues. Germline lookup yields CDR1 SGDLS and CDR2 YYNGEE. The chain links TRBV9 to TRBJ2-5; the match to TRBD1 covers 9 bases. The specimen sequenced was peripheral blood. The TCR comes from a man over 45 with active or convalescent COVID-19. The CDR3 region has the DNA TGTGCCAGCAGCGTCACAGGGGGCCCCAAGACCCAGTACTTC. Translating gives CASSVTGGPKTQYF. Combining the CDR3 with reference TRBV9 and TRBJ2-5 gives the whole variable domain DSGVTQTPKHLITATGQRVTLRCSPRSGDLSVYWYQQSLDQGLQFLIQYYNGEERAKGNILERFSAQQFPDLHSELNLSSLELGDSALYFCASSVTGGPKTQYFGPGTRLLVL.